This T cell receptor (beta chain) was profiled in a study of response to subunit inactivated influenza vaccine. Study results and caveats: Researchers suggested that each seasonal influenza vaccination recruits few new T cells.

The CDR3 sequence is 15 residues long. V shed 2 bases and J 5 bases; nucleotides not matched to a gene: 6. In regard to this clonotype: Its antigen is not known.

TCRdb reprocessed the RT-PCR reads with MiXCR, giving one entry per CDR3 protein. The top ten clones hold less than 9% of a sample with hundreds of thousands of distinct CDR3 sequences, around 13% of them seen once. The specimen comprised PBMCs from blood, sampled less than 15 days before vaccination. The receptor comes from a man aged 45-60 years who received an inactivated influenza vaccine. The chain employs TRBV12-3 or TRBV12-4 and TRBJ2-5, with 9 positions matching TRBD1. This CDR3 is CASSLSGTGRETQYF. As DNA, the CDR3 is TGTGCCAGCAGTTTATCCGGGACAGGGAGGGAGACCCAGTACTTC.